These 10 T cell receptor beta chains share one sample of origin, sequenced in a study of OX40 agonist ivuxolimab in advanced cancers. Only in-frame clones appear in the TCRdb table, and some are missing; sequencing was by immunoSEQ multiplex PCR. Among tens of thousands of clones listed, about four fifths were seen once. The sequenced sample was CD4+ or CD8+ T cells sorted from blood, obtained in a trial of the OX40 agonist ivuxolimab. Every receptor here comes from an adult with an advanced solid tumor such as melanoma, head and neck, liver or kidney cancer.

This sequence joins TRBV5-1 and TRBJ2-3; 9 bases match TRBD1. The junction had 6 bases not matched to a gene; V was cut back by 3 bases and J by 4 bases. This CDR3 is built from 15 residues. The germline gives CDR1 SGHRS, CDR2 YFSETQ. CDR3 in DNA: TGCGCCAGCAGCTGGGGGGACAGGGATTCAGATACGCAGTATTTT. Its protein is CASSWGDRDSDTQYF.

The chain employs TRBV10-1 and TRBJ2-4, with D possibly TRBD2 on 5 matching bases. From germline, CDR1 is WNHNN and CDR2 SYGVQD (reference sequence). Trimming shortened V by 4 bases and J by 9 bases, and 13 bases separated the two germline ends. This CDR3 contains 13 residues. In DNA, the CDR3 is TGCGCCAGCAGTGCGGACGGGAAAGGCATTCAGTACTTC. Translation gives CASSADGKGIQYF.

The chain couples TRBV19 to TRBJ2-1; D is possibly TRBD1 (6 bases). The CDR3 length is 17 residues. V was cut by 0 bases and J by 5 bases, with 17 bases left in between. The V gene's germline CDR1 is LNHDA and CDR2 SQIVND (reference sequence). CDR3 region: CASSIDSQGRPDNEQFF. The DNA for the CDR3 is TGTGCCAGTAGTATAGATTCTCAGGGGCGACCTGACAATGAGCAGTTCTTC.

The chain carries TRBV20-1 and TRBJ2-1; no definite D call. V was clipped by 7 bases and J by 8 bases, with 9 bases between them. Looked up from germline, CDR1 is DFQATT and CDR2 is SNEGSKA (reference sequence). The CDR3 length is 10 residues. This CDR3 is CSVPSYEQFF. The CDR3 nucleotides read TGCAGTGTCCCGAGCTATGAGCAGTTCTTC.

This chain uses TRBV11-2 with TRBJ2-1, with D perhaps TRBD2 (6 bases). The CDR3 has 17 amino acids. CDR1 is SGHAT and CDR2 is FQNNGV in the germline V gene. Trimming pared 5 bases from V and 4 bases from J, leaving 21 bases between. The CDR3, as DNA: TGTGCCAGCAGCCAGACGGGCGGCGGGAAGATTTACAATGAGCAGTTCTTC. Its translation is CASSQTGGGKIYNEQFF. Supplemented by reference TRBV11-2 and TRBJ2-1, the full variable domain reads EAGVAQSPRYKIIEKRQSVAFWCNPISGHATLYWYQQILGQGPKLLIQFQNNGVVDDSQLPKDRFSAERLKGVDSTLKIQPAKLEDSAVYLCASSQTGGGKIYNEQFFGPGTRLTVL.

V gene TRBV6-6 combines with J gene TRBJ2-1; the D is unclear. Germline V gene data show CDR1 as MNHNY and CDR2 as SVGAGI (reference sequence). Trimming removed 4 bases from V and 0 bases from J, with 13 bases in between. The CDR3 loop spans 16 amino acids. Here the CDR3 reads CASSSTTPSSYNEQFF. CDR3 coding DNA: TGTGCCAGCAGTTCCACGACTCCAAGCTCCTACAATGAGCAGTTCTTC.

The genes are TRBV7-3 and TRBJ2-5; 8 nucleotides line up with TRBD1. With the DNA end fitting TRBJ2-7 better, the J assignment may be wrong. Looked up from germline, CDR1 is SGHTA and CDR2 is FQGTGA. CDR3 length: 14 amino acids. In DNA, the CDR3 is TGTGCCAGCAGCTTAAATGACAGGGGCTACGAGCAGTACTTC. Encoded protein: CASSLNDRGYEQYF.

The chain combines TRBV5-1 with TRBJ1-3; possible D gene TRBD1, 5 bases. V was trimmed by 5 bases and J by 2 bases, leaving 14 bases between them. Germline CDR1 reads SGHRS; CDR2 reads YFSETQ. This CDR3 comprises 15 residues. DNA of the CDR3: TGCGCCAGCAGTCGGGACCAGGGAGCTGGAAACACCATATATTTT. It specifies CASSRDQGAGNTIYF.

The chain carries TRBV6-5 and TRBJ2-5, with 7 bases fitting TRBD1. Germline V lookup: CDR1 MNHEY, CDR2 SVGAGI. The CDR3 has 15 residues. The V gene end was trimmed by 0 bases and the J gene end by 2 bases; junction bases not matched to a gene: 3. In DNA, the CDR3 is TGTGCCAGCAGTTACTCCCGCAGGGGGCAAGAGACCCAGTACTTC. Its protein product is CASSYSRRGQETQYF.

The CDR3 bases are TGTGCCAGCAGTGACAGTAGGGGCGGAGTAGGTGAGCAGTTCTTC. Translating gives CASSDSRGGVGEQFF. This chain uses TRBV2 with TRBJ2-1; D perhaps matches TRBD1 (5 bases). Germline loops: CDR1 SNHLY, CDR2 FYNNEI. Trimming removed 3 bases at V and 9 bases at J, with 18 bases between. This CDR3 region has 15 residues.